This TCR beta chain emerged from a study of blood T cell repertoires in COVID-19. Study details: The cDNA or gDNA used as material had been derived from T cells, B-cell-depleted T cells, or PBMCs.

In the authors' workflow: The assay estimated nucleated cells by amplifying reference gene primers. Clones were sequenced by immunoSEQ multiplex PCR, and TCRdb holds only the in-frame ones, with some missing. V and J calls and clone size are those listed in that table; D and trimming were worked out from the DNA. The sample lists nearly 350,000 clones; approximately 89% were seen once. The CDR3 runs 15 residues. With V trimmed by 0 bases and J by 1 base, 0 bases remained unmatched. Germline V gene lookup returns CDR1 MNHEY and CDR2 SMNVEV (reference sequence). The sample taken for sequencing was peripheral blood. This clonotype was sampled from a woman between 18 and 29 years old who had recovered from COVID-19. V gene TRBV27 combines with J gene TRBJ2-5; 9 bases agree with TRBD1. CDR3 protein: CASSLSDRGQETQYF. Written as DNA, the CDR3 is TGTGCCAGCAGTTTATCGGACAGGGGCCAAGAGACCCAGTACTTC.